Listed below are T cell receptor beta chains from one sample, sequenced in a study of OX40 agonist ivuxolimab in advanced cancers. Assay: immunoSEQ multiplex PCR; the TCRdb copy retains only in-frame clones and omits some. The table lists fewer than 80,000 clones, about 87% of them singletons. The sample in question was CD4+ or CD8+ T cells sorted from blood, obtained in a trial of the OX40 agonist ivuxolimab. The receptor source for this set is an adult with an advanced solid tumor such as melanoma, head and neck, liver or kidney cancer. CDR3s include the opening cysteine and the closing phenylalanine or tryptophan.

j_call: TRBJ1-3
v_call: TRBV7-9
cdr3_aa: CASSSPQEGGLRGNTIYF

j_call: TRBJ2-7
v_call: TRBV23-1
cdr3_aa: CASVDAGQGGRGRSYEQYF

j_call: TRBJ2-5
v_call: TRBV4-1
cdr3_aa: CASSQDQDIVETQYF

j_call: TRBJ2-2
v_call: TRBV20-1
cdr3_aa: CSAFWAGELFF

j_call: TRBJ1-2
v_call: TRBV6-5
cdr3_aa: CASSHGPSLGGYTF

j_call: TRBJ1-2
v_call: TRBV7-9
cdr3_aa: CASSSRQANYGYTF

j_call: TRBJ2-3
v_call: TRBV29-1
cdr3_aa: CSVDLWGTDTQYF

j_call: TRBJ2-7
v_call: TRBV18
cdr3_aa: CASSPGTEVPYEQYF

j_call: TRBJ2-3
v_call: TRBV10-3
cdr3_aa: CAILRNPGQGADTQYF

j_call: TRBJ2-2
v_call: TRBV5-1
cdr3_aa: CASKGALDTGELFF

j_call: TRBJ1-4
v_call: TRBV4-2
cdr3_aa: CASSQDWGRAAATNEKLFF

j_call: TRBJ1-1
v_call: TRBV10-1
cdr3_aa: CASRQGTYTEAFF

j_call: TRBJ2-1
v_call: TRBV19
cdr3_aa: CASSGSRNEQFF

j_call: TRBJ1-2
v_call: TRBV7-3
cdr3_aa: CASSSSLGYGYTF

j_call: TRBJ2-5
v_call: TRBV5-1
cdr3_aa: CASSPPSRSTQETQYF

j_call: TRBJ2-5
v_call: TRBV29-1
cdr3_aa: CSVANWGYQETQYF

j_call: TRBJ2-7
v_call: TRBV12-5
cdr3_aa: CASGPTGVSSYEQYF

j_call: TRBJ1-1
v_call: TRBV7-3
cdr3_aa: CASSLMGGGRNTEAFF

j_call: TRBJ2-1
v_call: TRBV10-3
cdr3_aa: CAIRGGMNEQFF

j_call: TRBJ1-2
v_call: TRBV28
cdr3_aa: CASSLYDREGYTF

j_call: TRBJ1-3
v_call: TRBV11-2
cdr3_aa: CASSLSWLSGNTIYF

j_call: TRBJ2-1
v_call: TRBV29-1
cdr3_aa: CSGRIVSNEQFF

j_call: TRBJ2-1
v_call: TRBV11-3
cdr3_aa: CASSPRSITRGDHEQFF

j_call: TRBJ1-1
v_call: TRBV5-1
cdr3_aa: CASSLDQGAYTEAFF

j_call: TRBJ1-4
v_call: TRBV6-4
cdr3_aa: CASSDLDSPGTNEKLFF

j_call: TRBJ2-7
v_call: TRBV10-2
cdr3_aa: CASNAGSSYEQYF

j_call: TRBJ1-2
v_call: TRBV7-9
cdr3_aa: CASSFGGKANYGYTF

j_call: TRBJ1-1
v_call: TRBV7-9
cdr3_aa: CASSLVLEAFF

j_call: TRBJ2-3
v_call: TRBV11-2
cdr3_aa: CASSLDTQGGTDTQYF

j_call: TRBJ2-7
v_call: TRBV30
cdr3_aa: CAWSLGLSYEQYF

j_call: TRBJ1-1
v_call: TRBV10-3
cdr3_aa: CAISESGTTEAFF

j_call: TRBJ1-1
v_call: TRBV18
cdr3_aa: CASSPPLMGLNTEAFF

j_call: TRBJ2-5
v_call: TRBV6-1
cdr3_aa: CASWLGPYQETQYF

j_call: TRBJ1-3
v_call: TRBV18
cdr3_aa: CASSPERDTIYF

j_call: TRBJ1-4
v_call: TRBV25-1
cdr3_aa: CASTHNEKLFF

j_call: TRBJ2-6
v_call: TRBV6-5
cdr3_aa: CASSSYQGSGANVLTF

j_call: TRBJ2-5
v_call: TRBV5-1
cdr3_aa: CASSQHPAVQETQYF

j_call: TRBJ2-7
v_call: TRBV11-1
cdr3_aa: CASSLGTIEQYF

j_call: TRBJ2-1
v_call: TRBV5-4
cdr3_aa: CASSAGGTGYYNEQFF

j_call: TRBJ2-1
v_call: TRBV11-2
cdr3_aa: CASSLFTSGGVEQFF

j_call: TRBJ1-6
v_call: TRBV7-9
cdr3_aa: CASRQGQGVSPLHF

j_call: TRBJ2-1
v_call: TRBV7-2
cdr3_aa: CASSLFGTSYSEQFF

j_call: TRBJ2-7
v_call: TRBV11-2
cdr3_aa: CASSLGQLASYEQYF